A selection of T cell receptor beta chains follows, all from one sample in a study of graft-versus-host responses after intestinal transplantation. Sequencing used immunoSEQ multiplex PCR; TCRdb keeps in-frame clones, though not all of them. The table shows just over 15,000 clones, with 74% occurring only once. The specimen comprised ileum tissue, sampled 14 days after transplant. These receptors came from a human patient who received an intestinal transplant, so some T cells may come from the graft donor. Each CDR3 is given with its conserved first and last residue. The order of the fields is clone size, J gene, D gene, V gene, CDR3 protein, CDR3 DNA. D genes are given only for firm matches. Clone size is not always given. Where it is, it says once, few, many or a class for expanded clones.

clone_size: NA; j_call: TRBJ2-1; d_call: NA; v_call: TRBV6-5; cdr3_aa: CASSYSTGRTDEQFF; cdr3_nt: TGTGCCAGCAGTTACTCGACCGGGAGAACGGATGAGCAGTTCTTC
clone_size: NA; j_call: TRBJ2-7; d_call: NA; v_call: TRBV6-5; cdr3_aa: CASIHERGSYEQYF; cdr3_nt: TGTGCCAGCATCCATGAGAGGGGTTCCTACGAGCAGTACTTC
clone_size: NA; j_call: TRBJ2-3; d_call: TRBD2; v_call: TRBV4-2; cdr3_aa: CASSQDVVAGGSDTQYF; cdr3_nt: TGTGCCAGCAGCCAAGATGTAGTAGCGGGGGGCTCAGATACGCAGTATTTT
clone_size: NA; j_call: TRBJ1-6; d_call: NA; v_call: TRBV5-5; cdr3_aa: CASSLEDDSYNSPLHF; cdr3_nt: TGTGCCAGCAGCTTAGAGGACGACTCCTATAATTCACCCCTCCACTTT
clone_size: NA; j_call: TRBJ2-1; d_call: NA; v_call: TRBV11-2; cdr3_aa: CASSLDRGLEQFF; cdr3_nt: TGTGCCAGCAGCTTAGATAGGGGATTGGAGCAGTTCTTC
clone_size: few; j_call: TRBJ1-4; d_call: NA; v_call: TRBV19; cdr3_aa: CASSIFGREKLFF; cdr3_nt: TGTGCCAGTAGTATATTCGGAAGGGAAAAACTGTTTTTT
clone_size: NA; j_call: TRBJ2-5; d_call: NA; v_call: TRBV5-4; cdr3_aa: CASSLTSPQETQYF; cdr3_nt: TGTGCCAGCAGCTTGACTAGCCCCCAAGAGACCCAGTACTTC
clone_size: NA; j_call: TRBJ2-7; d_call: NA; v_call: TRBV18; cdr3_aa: CASSPPESSYEQYF; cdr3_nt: TGTGCCAGCTCACCACCTGAGAGCTCCTACGAGCAGTACTTC
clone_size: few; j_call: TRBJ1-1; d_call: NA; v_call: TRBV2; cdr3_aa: CASPREAFF; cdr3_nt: TGTGCCAGCCCGAGGGAAGCTTTCTTT
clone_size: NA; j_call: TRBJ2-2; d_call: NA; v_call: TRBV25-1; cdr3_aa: CASSELGRENTGELFF; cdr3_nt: TGTGCCAGCAGTGAATTAGGGCGGGAAAACACCGGGGAGCTGTTTTTT
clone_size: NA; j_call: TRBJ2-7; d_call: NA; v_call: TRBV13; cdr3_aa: CASSSRGASNEQYF; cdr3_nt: TGTGCCAGCAGCTCCCGGGGCGCCTCCAACGAGCAGTACTTC
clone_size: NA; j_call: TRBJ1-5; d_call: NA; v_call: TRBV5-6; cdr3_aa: CASSFRAGGVPQHF; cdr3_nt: TGTGCCAGCAGCTTCAGGGCAGGAGGTGTCCCCCAGCATTTT
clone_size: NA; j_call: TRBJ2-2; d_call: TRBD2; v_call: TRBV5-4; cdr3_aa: CASSSSGLVTGELFF; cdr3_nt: TGTGCCAGCAGCTCCTCAGGACTAGTCACCGGGGAGCTGTTTTTT
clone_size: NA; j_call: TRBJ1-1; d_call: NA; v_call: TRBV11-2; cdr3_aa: CASSLEGAGARTEAFF; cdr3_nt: TGTGCCAGCAGCTTAGAGGGGGCGGGGGCCAGGACTGAAGCTTTCTTT
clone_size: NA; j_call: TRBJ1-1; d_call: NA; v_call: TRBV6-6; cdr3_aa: CASSNPQDSTEAFF; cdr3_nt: TGTGCCAGCAGCAACCCACAGGATTCCACTGAAGCTTTCTTT
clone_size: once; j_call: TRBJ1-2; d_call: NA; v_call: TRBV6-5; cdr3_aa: CASSTDSGDGYTF; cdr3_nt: TGTGCCAGCAGTACCGATTCGGGGGATGGCTACACCTTC
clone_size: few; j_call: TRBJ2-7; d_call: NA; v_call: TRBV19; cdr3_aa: CASTHGHSYEQYF; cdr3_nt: TGTGCCAGTACCCACGGACACTCCTACGAGCAGTACTTC
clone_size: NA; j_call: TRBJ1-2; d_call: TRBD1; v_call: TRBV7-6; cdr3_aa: CASSARQGGGYTF; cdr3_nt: TGTGCCAGCAGCGCGAGACAGGGCGGTGGCTACACCTTC
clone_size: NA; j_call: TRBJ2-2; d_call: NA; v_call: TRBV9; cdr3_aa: CASSVNRGAPNTGELFF; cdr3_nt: TGTGCCAGCAGCGTAAACAGAGGGGCTCCGAACACCGGGGAGCTGTTTTTT
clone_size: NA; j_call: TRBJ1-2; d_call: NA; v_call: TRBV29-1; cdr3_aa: CSPVRGGNLGYTF; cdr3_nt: TGCAGCCCTGTCCGGGGGGGGAATCTTGGCTACACCTTC
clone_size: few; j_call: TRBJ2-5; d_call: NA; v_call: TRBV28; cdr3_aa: CASGGSPQETQYF; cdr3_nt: TGTGCCAGCGGGGGGTCTCCGCAAGAGACCCAGTACTTC
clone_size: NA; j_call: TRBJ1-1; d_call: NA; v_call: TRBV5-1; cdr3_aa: CASRGAGIAFF; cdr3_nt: TGCGCCAGCAGGGGAGCGGGGATAGCTTTCTTT
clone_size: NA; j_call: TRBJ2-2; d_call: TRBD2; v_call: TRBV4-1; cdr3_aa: CASSQGTSGGFQGELFF; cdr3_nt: TGCGCCAGCAGCCAAGGGACTAGCGGCGGCTTTCAAGGGGAGCTGTTTTTT
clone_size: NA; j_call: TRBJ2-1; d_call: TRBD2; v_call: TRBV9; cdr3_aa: CASSVGAGGPKEQFF; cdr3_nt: TGTGCCAGCAGCGTAGGAGCGGGGGGGCCAAAAGAGCAGTTCTTC
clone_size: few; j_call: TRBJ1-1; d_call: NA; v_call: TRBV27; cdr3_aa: CASSALHQGSGTEAFF; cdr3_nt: TGTGCCAGCAGTGCGCTACATCAGGGTAGTGGCACTGAAGCTTTCTTT
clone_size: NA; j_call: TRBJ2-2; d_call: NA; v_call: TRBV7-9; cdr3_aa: CASPRGTGELFF; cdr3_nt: TGTGCCAGCCCAAGGGGAACCGGGGAGCTGTTTTTT
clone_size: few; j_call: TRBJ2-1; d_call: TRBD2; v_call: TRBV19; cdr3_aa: CASSISGSAYNEQFF; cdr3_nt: TGTGCCAGTAGTATTAGCGGGAGCGCCTACAATGAGCAGTTCTTC
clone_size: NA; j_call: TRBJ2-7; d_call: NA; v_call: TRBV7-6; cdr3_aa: CASSLGREDYEQYF; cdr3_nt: TGTGCCAGCAGCTTAGGTCGGGAAGACTACGAGCAGTACTTC
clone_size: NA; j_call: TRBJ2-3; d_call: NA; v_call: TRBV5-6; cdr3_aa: CASSLGHTDTQYF; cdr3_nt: TGTGCCAGCAGCTTAGGCCACACAGATACGCAGTATTTT
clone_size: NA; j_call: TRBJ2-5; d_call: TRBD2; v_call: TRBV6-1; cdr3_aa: CASSLTSGGGKTQYF; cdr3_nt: TGTGCCAGCAGCCTGACTAGCGGGGGTGGAAAGACCCAGTACTTC
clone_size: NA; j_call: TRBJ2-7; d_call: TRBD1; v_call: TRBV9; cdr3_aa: CASSASPGQGSEQYF; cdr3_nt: TGTGCCAGCAGCGCCTCTCCGGGACAGGGGAGCGAGCAGTACTTC
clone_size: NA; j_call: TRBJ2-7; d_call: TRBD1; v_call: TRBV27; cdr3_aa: CASSLAGGYEQYF; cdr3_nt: TGTGCCAGCAGTTTGGCAGGGGGCTACGAGCAGTACTTC
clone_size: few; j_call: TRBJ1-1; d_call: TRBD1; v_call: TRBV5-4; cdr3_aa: CASGQGLSTEAFF; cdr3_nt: TGTGCCAGCGGACAGGGCCTGAGCACTGAAGCTTTCTTT
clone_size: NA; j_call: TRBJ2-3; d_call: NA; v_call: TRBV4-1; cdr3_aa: CASSQVASDTQYF; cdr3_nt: TGCGCCAGCAGCCAAGTAGCGTCGGATACGCAGTATTTT
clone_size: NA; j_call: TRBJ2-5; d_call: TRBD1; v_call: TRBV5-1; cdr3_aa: CASRHDRVTRHQETQYF; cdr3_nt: TGCGCCAGCCGCCACGACAGGGTAACTCGGCACCAAGAGACCCAGTACTTC
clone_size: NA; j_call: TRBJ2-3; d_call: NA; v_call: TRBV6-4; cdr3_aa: CASSESSTDTQYF; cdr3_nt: TGTGCCAGCAGTGAGTCTAGCACAGATACGCAGTATTTT
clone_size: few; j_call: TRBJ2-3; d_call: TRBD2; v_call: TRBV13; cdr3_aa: CASSRLAGGTDTQYF; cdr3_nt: TGTGCCAGCAGCCGCTTAGCGGGGGGTACAGATACGCAGTATTTT
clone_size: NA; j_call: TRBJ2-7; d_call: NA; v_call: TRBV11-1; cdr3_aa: CASSPLGETYEQYF; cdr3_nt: TGTGCCAGCAGCCCATTGGGGGAGACCTACGAGCAGTACTTC
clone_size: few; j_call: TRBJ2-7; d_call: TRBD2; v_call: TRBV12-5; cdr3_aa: CASGFGLARSYEQYF; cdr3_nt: TGTGCTAGTGGTTTCGGACTAGCGCGTTCCTACGAGCAGTACTTC
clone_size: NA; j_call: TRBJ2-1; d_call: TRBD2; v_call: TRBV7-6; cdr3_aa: CASSGLAGREYNEQFF; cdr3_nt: TGTGCCAGCAGCGGCTTAGCGGGACGGGAGTACAATGAGCAGTTCTTC
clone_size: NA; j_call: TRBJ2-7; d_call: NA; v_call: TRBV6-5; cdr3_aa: CASSYAEGYEQYF; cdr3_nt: TGTGCCAGCAGTTACGCCGAGGGATACGAGCAGTACTTC
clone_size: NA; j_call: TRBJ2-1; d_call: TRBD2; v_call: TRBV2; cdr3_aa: CASMRVSIGLAAYNEQFF; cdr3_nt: TGTGCCAGCATGAGAGTAAGTATCGGACTAGCGGCCTACAATGAGCAGTTCTTC
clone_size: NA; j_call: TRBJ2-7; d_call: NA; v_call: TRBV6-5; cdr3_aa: CASGDYEQYF; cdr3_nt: TGTGCCAGCGGAGATTACGAGCAGTACTTC
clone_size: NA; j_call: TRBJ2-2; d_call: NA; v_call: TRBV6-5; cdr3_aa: CASSYGGGANTGELFF; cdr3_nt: TGTGCCAGCAGTTACGGGGGCGGGGCGAACACCGGGGAGCTGTTTTTT
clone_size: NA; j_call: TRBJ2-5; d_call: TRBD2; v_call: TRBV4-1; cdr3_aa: CASSPGTSGGRYQETQYF; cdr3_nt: TGCGCCAGCAGCCCAGGGACCAGCGGGGGGCGTTACCAAGAGACCCAGTACTTC
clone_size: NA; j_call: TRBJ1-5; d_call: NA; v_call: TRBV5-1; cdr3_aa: CASSPGDSYSNQPQHF; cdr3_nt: TGCGCCAGCAGCCCCGGGGATTCTTATAGCAATCAGCCCCAGCATTTT
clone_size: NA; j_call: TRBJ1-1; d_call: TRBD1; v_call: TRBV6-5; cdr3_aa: CASSPGDRDSSEAFF; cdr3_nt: TGTGCCAGCAGTCCGGGGGACAGGGACTCCTCTGAAGCTTTCTTT